The 10 T cell receptor beta chains below come from one sample, sequenced in a study of T-cell memory formation after mild COVID-19. In TCRdb, the 5' RACE reads were re-called with MiXCR into one record per CDR3 protein. This sample has more than 300,000 distinct CDR3 sequences, with around 15% found just once. Sequenced material: PBMCs or a T cell subset sorted from them (not recorded which). The receptors were gathered from a man aged 18 to 30 who had mild COVID-19 (a few samples of this study predate the infection). Cell type and time point are not known.

This clonotype was seen more than once but under ten times. This chain joins TRBV18 and TRBJ2-5; TRBD2 aligns across 8 bases. The CDR3 extends over 17 amino acids. Germline V CDR1 and CDR2: KGHSH, LQKENI. With 0 bases clipped from V and 1 base from J, the junction kept 7 bases outside the gene matches. CDR3 coding DNA: TGTGCCAGCTCACCACCTCGAGCGGGGGTACTCCAAGAGACCCAGTACTTC. It encodes CASSPPRAGVLQETQYF.

The chain has TRBV6-6 and TRBJ2-5, with 7 bases matching TRBD2. The V segment lost 2 bases and the J segment 6 bases; nucleotides outside the gene matches: 12. CDR1 is MNHNY and CDR2 is SVGAGI in the germline V gene (reference sequence). The CDR3 is 16 residues long. DNA of the CDR3: TGTGCCAGCAGTTACCAACTAGCGTCCCTTTCCAAGACCCAGTACTTC. Translated: CASSYQLASLSKTQYF.

This sequence joins TRBV20-1 and TRBJ2-1; 7 nucleotides match TRBD1. This CDR3 spans 13 amino acids. Trimming took 3 bases from V and 9 from J; bases not matched to a gene: 8. The V gene's germline CDR1 is DFQATT and CDR2 SNEGSKA (reference sequence). The CDR3 DNA reads as TGCAGTGCTAGTGGCGGCCCAGGGGGTGAGCAGTTCTTC. This gives the protein CSASGGPGGEQFF.

The genes are TRBV7-8 and TRBJ1-1; D not resolved. Germline loops: CDR1 SGHVS, CDR2 FQNEAQ. There are 14 residues in the CDR3. V was pared by 2 bases and J by 1 base, with 8 bases between. The CDR3, as DNA: TGTGCCAGCAGCTTATTTAGTGGGAACACTGAAGCTTTCTTT. Protein: CASSLFSGNTEAFF.

V is TRBV19 and J is TRBJ2-1; 11 bases align to TRBD2. Germline V gene data show CDR1 as LNHDA and CDR2 as SQIVND (reference sequence). V was clipped by 2 bases and J by 0 bases; unmatched bases: 6. This CDR3 is built from 18 residues. The CDR3 DNA reads as TGTGCCAGTAGTATAAGGACTAGCGGGCTGAGCTCCTACAATGAGCAGTTCTTC. Translation gives CASSIRTSGLSSYNEQFF. The full variable domain, its missing parts supplied by reference TRBV19 and TRBJ2-1, is DGGITQSPKYLFRKEGQNVTLSCEQNLNHDAMYWYRQDPGQGLRLIYYSQIVNDFQKGDIAEGYSVSREKKESFPLTVTSAQKNPTAFYLCASSIRTSGLSSYNEQFFGPGTRLTVL.

Only a few counts were recorded for this clonotype. The V call is TRBV9, the J call TRBJ2-5; TRBD2 matches 8 bases. V gave up 2 bases and J gave up 4 bases; unmatched junction bases: 1. The CDR3 loop spans 13 amino acids. The germline V gene has CDR1 SGDLS and CDR2 YYNGEE. The CDR3 spells CASSVTSAETQYF. CDR3 sequence (DNA): TGTGCCAGCAGCGTGACTAGCGCAGAGACCCAGTACTTC.

The rearrangement joins TRBV28 to TRBJ2-2; D could derive from TRBD1 or TRBD2 (5 bases each). Trimming took off 5 bases at V and 4 bases at J, with 14 bases between the two ends. Germline V gene data show CDR1 as MDHEN and CDR2 as SYDVKM. This CDR3 contains 15 residues. The CDR3 loop reads CASSPVGETTGELFF. In DNA, the CDR3 is TGTGCCAGCAGTCCCGTGGGGGAGACCACCGGGGAGCTGTTTTTT.

This clonotype turned up a few times. This chain joins TRBV5-6 and TRBJ2-5; 7 bases are a match to TRBD1. This CDR3 has 14 residues. J was trimmed by 2 bases and V by 3 bases; bases with no gene match: 4. The germline V gene has CDR1 SGHDT and CDR2 YYEEEE. The CDR3 sequence is CASSSRDRQETQYF. Here the CDR3 DNA reads TGTGCCAGCAGCTCCAGGGACAGACAAGAGACCCAGTACTTC.

V and J are TRBV9 and TRBJ2-1, with 11 bases aligning to TRBD2. In germline, CDR1 is SGDLS, CDR2 YYNGEE. Losses at the gene ends were 0 bases for V and 4 bases for J; bases not matched to a gene: 12. The CDR3 is 19 amino acids. The CDR3 reads CASSVVRASGGSPYNEQFF. CDR3 DNA: TGTGCCAGCAGCGTAGTTCGGGCTAGCGGGGGGTCTCCGTACAATGAGCAGTTCTTC.

This chain connects TRBV5-1 to TRBJ1-1; D is ambiguous. Trimming shortened V by 7 bases and J by 2 bases, and 12 bases separated the two germline ends. Per germline, CDR1 SGHRS and CDR2 YFSETQ. The CDR3 runs 13 residues. DNA of the CDR3: TGCGCCAGCGCTACAAATTACAACACTGAAGCTTTCTTT. This codes for CASATNYNTEAFF.